The clone carrying this T cell receptor beta chain was counted ten times or more. This specimen comes from a study of regulatory T cells in long-lasting Graves disease. For the study at large: For under 3 months, newly diagnosed Graves' patients had been taking antithyroid drugs.

The CDR3 spans 14 residues. CDR1 is MDHEN and CDR2 is SYDVKM in the germline V gene. The V gene lost 3 bases and the J gene lost 3 bases, with 10 bases spanning the gap. The time point here: newly diagnosed GD, antithyroid drugs for less than 3 months. Making the TCR library involved RNA that had been extracted from PBMCs. Construction of the TCR beta libraries employed iRepertoire HTBI primers in conjunction with Arm-PCR of CDR3 regions. TCRdb recomputed calls from the multiplex PCR reads with MiXCR, one row per CDR3 protein. The table records 580,000 or so distinct CDR3 sequences, 16% of them present only once. The same sample was also studied in work on T cells in Graves' hyperthyroidism and ophthalmopathy.

The chain recombines TRBV28 with TRBJ2-3; no firm D call. The sequenced sample was peripheral blood mononuclear cells (PBMCs), obtained at new diagnosis, from a patient treated with antithyroid drugs. This TCR came from a young man with Graves disease. DNA of the CDR3: TGTGCCAGCAGTTTGGCACTATCGACAGATACGCAGTATTTT. Translated: CASSLALSTDTQYF.